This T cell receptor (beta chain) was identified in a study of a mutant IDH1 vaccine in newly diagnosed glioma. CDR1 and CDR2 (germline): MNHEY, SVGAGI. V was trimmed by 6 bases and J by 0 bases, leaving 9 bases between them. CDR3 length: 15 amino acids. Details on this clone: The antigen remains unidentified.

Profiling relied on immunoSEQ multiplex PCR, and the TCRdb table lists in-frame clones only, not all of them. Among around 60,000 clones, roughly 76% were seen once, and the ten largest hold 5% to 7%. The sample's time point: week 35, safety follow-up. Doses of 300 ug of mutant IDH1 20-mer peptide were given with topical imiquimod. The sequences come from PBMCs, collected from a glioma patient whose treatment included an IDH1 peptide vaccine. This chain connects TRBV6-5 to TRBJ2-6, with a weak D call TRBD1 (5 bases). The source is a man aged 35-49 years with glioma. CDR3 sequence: CASRQGFSGANVLTF. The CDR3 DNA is TGTGCCAGCAGGCAGGGTTTCTCTGGGGCCAACGTCCTGACTTTC.